This T cell receptor (beta chain) was recorded in a study of T cell repertoires in cytomegalovirus infection. Study results and limitations: HLA-C-restricted CMV-specific TCR beta clonotypes prevailed in the ex vivo response. Pooled public TCR beta family frequency picked out CMV carriers with the relevant HLA.

This clonotype was picked up many times. Its target is unknown. TCRdb passed the reads through MiXCR, listing each CDR3 protein once. The sample consists of fewer than 300,000 distinct CDR3 sequences, about 23% of them appearing once. This TCR came from a human donor in good health (CMV status not recorded). Some clones in this sample may be carry-over from other donors' samples. Sequencing was done on a sample of PBMCs.

The CDR3 DNA reads as TGTGCCAGCAGCTTCGACAGGTACCAAGAGACCCAGTACTTC. The encoded protein is CASSFDRYQETQYF. The chain recombines TRBV7-2 with TRBJ2-5; possibly TRBD1 for D (6 bases). Germline CDR1 reads SGHTA; CDR2 reads FQGNSA. The V gene lost 3 bases and the J gene lost 0 bases, with 8 bases spanning the gap. This CDR3 has 14 residues.